Presented here are 23 T cell receptor beta chains from one specimen sequenced in a study of blood T cell repertoires in COVID-19. The protocol was immunoSEQ multiplex PCR, while the TCRdb copy is restricted to in-frame clones and leaves out a portion. The table lists roughly 190,000 clones, about 78% of them singletons. The sample consisted of peripheral blood. The receptors derive from a woman between 45 and 65 years old with active or convalescent COVID-19.

This sequence joins TRBV4-3 and TRBJ1-2, with D possibly being TRBD1 (6 bases). V was cut by 4 bases and J by 3 bases, with 9 bases left in between. CDR1 LGHNA and CDR2 YSLEER come from the germline V gene. CDR3 size: 13 residues. In DNA, the CDR3 is TGCGCCAGCAGCCCTAACAGGGACTATGGCTACACCTTC. It is translated as CASSPNRDYGYTF.

V gene TRBV5-6 combines with J gene TRBJ2-7; no firm D call. The CDR3 is 15 residues long. Germline CDR1 and CDR2: SGHDT and YYEEEE. Trimming removed 1 base at V and 3 bases at J, with 14 bases between. CDR3 bases: TGTGCCAGCAGCTTGTTCGCCCAACTGAGCTACGAGCAGTACTTC. This translates into CASSLFAQLSYEQYF.

The chain uses TRBV6-2 or TRBV6-3 and TRBJ1-2, with D perhaps TRBD1 (6 bases). Germline V gene data show CDR1 as MNHEY and CDR2 as SVGEGT. The CDR3 has 14 residues. Trimming took 2 bases from V and 0 from J, leaving 7 bases between them. The CDR3 region is CASSYGTTNYGYTF. DNA of the CDR3: TGTGCCAGCAGTTACGGGACAACTAACTATGGCTACACCTTC.

The V call is TRBV27, the J call TRBJ2-7; 16 positions match TRBD2. The CDR3 sequence is 15 residues long. Trimming removed 6 bases from V and 6 bases from J; junction bases left unmatched: 5. The germline CDR1 and CDR2 sequences are MNHEY and SMNVEV (reference sequence). The CDR3 loop reads CASRAGTSGRVEQYF. In DNA, the CDR3 is TGTGCCAGCAGGGCCGGGACTAGCGGGAGGGTCGAGCAGTACTTC.

The V and J genes are TRBV4-3 and TRBJ2-7; the match to TRBD2 covers 8 bases. Germline V gene data show CDR1 as LGHNA and CDR2 as YSLEER. The CDR3 has 17 residues. V gave up 0 bases and J gave up 2 bases; unmatched junction bases: 9. CDR3 coding DNA: TGCGCCAGCAGCCAAGATCGCCTAGCGGGTGGCGCCTACGAGCAGTACTTC. It encodes CASSQDRLAGGAYEQYF.

This chain links TRBV7-2 with TRBJ1-1, with D possibly matching TRBD1 (6 bases). The V gene lost 7 bases and the J gene lost 0 bases, with 15 bases spanning the gap. This CDR3 is built from 15 residues. The germline V gene has CDR1 SGHTA and CDR2 FQGNSA. As DNA, the CDR3 is TGTGCCAGCATCAGGGGTGGACAGATGAACACTGAAGCTTTCTTT. This encodes CASIRGGQMNTEAFF.

The genes are TRBV19 and TRBJ2-1, with 8 bases fitting TRBD2. CDR3 size: 22 residues. V lost 3 bases and J lost 0; bases outside the gene matches: 22. Looked up from germline, CDR1 is LNHDA and CDR2 is SQIVND (reference sequence). This chain's CDR3 is CASSMPGLAGGQWGSSYNEQFF. As DNA, the CDR3 is TGTGCCAGTAGTATGCCGGGTCTGGCGGGGGGCCAGTGGGGAAGCTCCTACAATGAGCAGTTCTTC.

V is TRBV28 and J is TRBJ2-7, with 9 bases aligning to TRBD1. CDR3 length: 15 amino acids. Germline CDR1 reads MDHEN; CDR2 reads SYDVKM. Trimming removed 2 bases from V and 6 bases from J; junction bases left unmatched: 8. The CDR3 DNA reads TGTGCCAGCAGTTTAAGGGGACAGGGTTTGAGCGAGCAGTACTTC. Protein: CASSLRGQGLSEQYF.

This clone was detected ten times or more. This chain links TRBV2 with TRBJ2-1; 14 nucleotides align to TRBD2. Germline CDR1 is SNHLY and CDR2 is FYNNEI. CDR3 length: 16 residues. V dropped 1 base and J dropped 7; count of bases not matched to a gene: 3. The chain's CDR3 is CASSEGLAGGYNEQFF. Written as DNA, the CDR3 is TGTGCCAGCAGTGAAGGACTAGCGGGGGGGTATAATGAGCAGTTCTTC.

CDR3 sequence: CASSPDLAGGSTDTQYF. CDR3 DNA: TGTGCCAGCAGCCCGGACCTAGCGGGGGGTAGCACAGATACGCAGTATTTT. The chain uses TRBV7-9 and TRBJ2-3, with 11 bases that match TRBD2. Germline loops: CDR1 SEHNR, CDR2 FQNEAQ (reference sequence). After removal of 5 bases from V and 0 bases from J, the junction contained 7 bases not matched to a gene. The CDR3 is made up of 17 amino acids.

V usage is TRBV19 and J usage is TRBJ1-6, with D maybe TRBD1 (6 bases). V was cut by 3 bases and J by 9 bases, with 15 bases left in between. CDR1 LNHDA and CDR2 SQIVND come from the germline V gene (reference sequence). The CDR3 has 15 residues. The CDR3 DNA is TGTGCCAGTAGTATGCCCCAGGGGCTAGGTTCACCCCTCCACTTT. As protein: CASSMPQGLGSPLHF. Looking up the rest from reference TRBV19 and TRBJ1-6 gives the full variable domain: DGGITQSPKYLFRKEGQNVTLSCEQNLNHDAMYWYRQDPGQGLRLIYYSQIVNDFQKGDIAEGYSVSREKKESFPLTVTSAQKNPTAFYLCASSMPQGLGSPLHFGNGTRLTVT.

In this sample, this clone turned up once. The chain recombines TRBV30 with TRBJ1-1; 8 nucleotides agree with TRBD1. Germline CDR1 and CDR2: GTSNPN and SVGIG (reference sequence). Losses at the gene ends were 7 bases for V and 4 bases for J; bases not matched to a gene: 5. CDR3 length: 12 amino acids. As DNA, the CDR3 is TGTGCCTTACGGACAGGGATCACTGAAGCTTTCTTT. This encodes CALRTGITEAFF.

V gene TRBV7-8 combines with J gene TRBJ1-2; no clear D gene. The CDR3 sequence is 15 residues long. Trimming removed 1 base from V and 7 bases from J, with 16 bases in between. The germline V gene has CDR1 SGHVS and CDR2 FQNEAQ. In DNA, the CDR3 is TGTGCCAGCAGCTTAGTGGGCCAAGTCCTCTCTGGCTACACCTTC. It specifies CASSLVGQVLSGYTF.

The chain has TRBV7-2 and TRBJ1-5, with D possibly being TRBD1 (5 bases). The V end lost 1 base, the J end lost 6 bases, and 19 bases lay between the germline ends. The CDR3 loop spans 17 amino acids. Germline assignment: CDR1 SGHTA and CDR2 FQGNSA. CDR3 nucleotide sequence: TGTGCCAGCAGCTTAGAAAGGGGCCAACCGGTCGCTCAGCCCCAGCATTTT. This translates into CASSLERGQPVAQPQHF.

The V call is TRBV28, the J call TRBJ1-5; tentative D call: TRBD1 (5 bases). Trimming left V 5 bases short and J 7 bases short, with 12 bases between. Germline V gene sequence: CDR1 MDHEN, CDR2 SYDVKM. This CDR3 contains 13 residues. The CDR3 reads CASSPSGPQPQHF. CDR3 in DNA: TGTGCCAGCAGTCCCTCAGGGCCCCAGCCCCAGCATTTT.

This sequence joins TRBV4-1 and TRBJ2-7, with D hard to call. CDR3 size: 15 residues. Germline CDR1 reads MGHRA; CDR2 reads YSYEKL. Trimming shortened V by 0 bases and J by 5 bases, and 14 bases separated the two germline ends. CDR3 loop: CASSQEGTLGDEQYF. The CDR3 nucleotides read TGCGCCAGCAGCCAAGAGGGCACTTTAGGCGACGAGCAGTACTTC.

This clone was recorded only once. J is TRBJ1-3 and V is TRBV7-8; unclear D gene. From germline, CDR1 is SGHVS and CDR2 FQNEAQ. CDR3 length equals 16 residues. The V end lost 5 bases, the J end lost 0 bases, and 14 bases lay between the germline ends. The CDR3, as DNA: TGTGCCAGCAGCATTCAGACTCTGCCCTCTGGAAACACCATATATTTT. Its translation: CASSIQTLPSGNTIYF.

This clone was seen a single time. The rearrangement joins TRBV30 to TRBJ1-2; 7 bases match TRBD1. CDR1 is GTSNPN, CDR2 SVGIG, per germline (reference sequence). V trimming: 1 base; J trimming: 2 bases; junction bases outside the gene matches: 4. This CDR3 spans 14 amino acids. The CDR3 coding sequence is TGTGCCTGGAGTGCCCAGGGGGTGAACTATGGCTACACCTTC. Translating gives CAWSAQGVNYGYTF.

Turning to this clone: This sample also contains other DNA sequences that code for the same CDR3. The genes are TRBV6-5 and TRBJ1-4; D is unresolved. The ends were cut back, 6 bases at V and 4 bases at J, with 3 bases in the middle. The CDR3 sequence is 11 residues long. The germline V gene encodes CDR1 MNHEY and CDR2 SVGAGI. Here the CDR3 DNA reads TGTGCCAGCAGACTTAATGAAAAACTGTTTTTT. It specifies CASRLNEKLFF.

The CDR3 coding sequence is TGTGCCAGCTCACCCGGTGCTAGCGGGGGGGGTGAGCAGTTCTTC. It translates to CASSPGASGGGEQFF. The gene calls are TRBV18 and TRBJ2-1; TRBD2 matches at 12 bases. The CDR3 has 15 residues. Germline-derived CDR1 and CDR2 are KGHSH and LQKENI. Unmatched junction bases numbered 6, after V lost 3 bases and J lost 9 bases.

This rearrangement joins TRBV6-5 to TRBJ2-5; D is ambiguous. This CDR3 comprises 13 residues. The germline V and J ends were trimmed by 2 bases and 4 bases, with 8 bases remaining between them. The germline V gene has CDR1 MNHEY and CDR2 SVGAGI. CDR3: CASSYKIAETQYF. The CDR3 DNA follows: TGTGCCAGCAGTTACAAAATAGCAGAGACCCAGTACTTC.

This chain uses TRBV5-1 with TRBJ2-3; 15 nucleotides agree with TRBD2. Unmatched junction bases numbered 6, after V lost 4 bases and J lost 0 bases. The CDR3 extends over 18 amino acids. Germline CDR1 SGHRS, CDR2 YFSETQ. CDR3 nucleotide sequence: TGCGCCAGCAGCCCGGGACTAGCGGGGGGACTTAGCACAGATACGCAGTATTTT. It yields the protein CASSPGLAGGLSTDTQYF.

The chain joins TRBV3-1 (or the pseudogene TRBV3-2) to TRBJ2-5; TRBD1 matches at 7 bases. CDR1 and CDR2 from the germline V gene are LGHDT and YNNKEL (reference sequence). The CDR3 has 15 amino acids. With 1 base clipped from V and 1 base from J, the junction kept 3 bases outside the gene matches. CDR3 DNA sequence: TGTGCCAGCAGCCAAGGGGGACAGCCCCAAGAGACCCAGTACTTC. It is translated as CASSQGGQPQETQYF.